The present T cell receptor beta chain was sequenced within a study of blood T cells in healthy people across ages. The wider study: About one barcoded TCR beta cDNA was captured per two T cells. Study-level findings and limits: When set beside aged donors, long-lived donors presented more naive CD4+ cells and higher diversity. Diversity estimated from one million T cells was considered an underestimate.

V was shortened by 4 bases and J by 4 bases, with 20 bases between the two germline ends. This CDR3 is 16 amino acids long. In germline, CDR1 is DFQATT, CDR2 SNEGSKA (reference sequence). As regards this clonotype: Its target is not known.

They isolated at least 7 million PBMCs from each sample. Sample-barcoded 5' priming and a J-beta primer mix drove a second PCR of 7 to 11 cycles. TCRdb re-analysed the 5' RACE reads in MiXCR, keeping a single row per CDR3 protein. The data hold 1.4 million or so distinct CDR3 sequences, with approximately 42% observed a single time. This TCR derives from a young woman in good health. The sequencing input was blood. The rearrangement joins TRBV20-1 to TRBJ2-1; no definite D call. In nucleotides, the CDR3 is TGCAGTGCTACACACCCCCACGGCGGAGCTTACAATGAGCAGTTCTTC. This sequence encodes CSATHPHGGAYNEQFF.